This section outlines one TCR beta chain sequence together with its context. Its antigen is unknown. This specimen comes from a study of blood T cells in healthy people across ages. Study summary: About one barcoded beta molecule was captured per two T cells (by template switching). Study observations and caveats: Both higher diversity and more naive CD4+ cells marked long-lived donors when set against aged donors. A strong correlation was found between TCR beta diversity and the percentage of naive T cells.

The CDR3 extends over 15 amino acids. Germline CDR1 is DFQATT and CDR2 is SNEGSKA (reference sequence). Sample-barcoded 5' priming and a J-beta primer mix drove a second PCR of roughly 6 to 12 cycles. Every single cDNA molecule received a tag from a template-switch adaptor with 12 random nucleotides. One entry per CDR3 protein results from TCRdb running MiXCR on the 5' RACE reads. The data hold some 1.7 million distinct CDR3 sequences, with 28% observed a single time. This chain links TRBV20-1 with TRBJ2-4; 7 bases agree with TRBD1. The J call may be wrong; the DNA end is better matched by TRBJ2-7. The origin of this receptor is a woman in her twenties or thirties in good health. Sequenced input: blood. The chain's CDR3 is CSAERYRGYSNEQYF. CDR3 in DNA: TGCAGTGCTGAGAGGTACAGGGGTTACTCTAACGAGCAGTACTTC.